The 30 T cell receptor beta chains in this list originate from one sample, sequenced in a study of T cell changes during pregnancy in multiple sclerosis. Using immunoSEQ multiplex PCR, the repertoire was profiled, and TCRdb retains in-frame clones only, with some absent. In the table there are some 71,000 clones, just over 90% of which are singletons. The sequencing here drew on peripheral blood, taken in the third trimester of pregnancy. All receptors derive from a female donor with multiple sclerosis, enrolled in a pregnancy study.

The sample holds one count of this clone. This chain links TRBV6-5 with TRBJ2-7; D may be TRBD2 (5 bases). CDR1 and CDR2 (germline): MNHEY, SVGAGI. The CDR3 is made up of 14 amino acids. V lost 6 bases and J 7 bases, leaving 19 bases between the germline ends. CDR3 sequence reads: CASRRSTTSGEQYF. CDR3 nucleotide sequence: TGTGCCAGCAGGAGGAGCACGACGAGCGGTGAGCAGTACTTC.

The chain is built from TRBV28 and TRBJ2-3; TRBD2 aligns across 7 bases. V shed 0 bases and J 4 bases; nucleotides not matched to a gene: 4. Germline V gene sequence: CDR1 MDHEN, CDR2 SYDVKM. This CDR3 is built from 15 residues. The CDR3, as DNA: TGTGCCAGCAGTTTATGGGGGGAGGGTCCAGATACGCAGTATTTT. As protein: CASSLWGEGPDTQYF.

V and J are TRBV6-5 and TRBJ2-7; perhaps TRBD2 as D (5 bases). The CDR3 loop spans 15 amino acids. Deletions cut 2 bases from V and 0 bases from J, with 11 bases between. The germline gives CDR1 MNHEY, CDR2 SVGAGI. CDR3 bases: TGTGCCAGCAGTTACCTGGGAGCTGCCTCCTACGAGCAGTACTTC. It codes for CASSYLGAASYEQYF.

The gene calls are TRBV7-9 and TRBJ1-1; 7 bases map to TRBD1. This CDR3 contains 16 residues. Germline CDR1 SEHNR, CDR2 FQNEAQ (reference sequence). Trimming cost V 5 bases and J 1 base; bases outside gene matches: 10. CDR3 bases: TGTGCCAGCAGCCACAAACCTCAGGGGGGGAACACTGAAGCTTTCTTT. Translated: CASSHKPQGGNTEAFF.

The V gene is TRBV5-5, the J gene TRBJ2-7; possible D gene TRBD1, 5 bases. This CDR3 contains 15 residues. From germline, CDR1 is SGHKS and CDR2 YYEKEE (reference sequence). Trimming took 5 bases from V and 6 from J, leaving 21 bases between them. The CDR3 loop is CASSRTDGRVGEQYF. CDR3 in DNA: TGTGCCAGCAGTCGAACCGACGGCAGGGTTGGCGAGCAGTACTTC.

The chain uses TRBV4-2 and TRBJ1-1, with D perhaps matching TRBD1 (6 bases). Germline V gene lookup returns CDR1 LGHNA and CDR2 YNFKEQ. Trimming cost V 0 bases and J 1 base, with 12 bases left between them. There are 16 residues in the CDR3. CDR3 in DNA: TGTGCCAGCAGCCAAGATGTGGGCAGGGGGAACACTGAAGCTTTCTTT. It encodes CASSQDVGRGNTEAFF.

This chain uses TRBV7-2 with TRBJ2-5, with D uncertain. Germline V gene lookup returns CDR1 SGHTA and CDR2 FQGNSA. The CDR3 totals 12 residues. V was clipped by 0 bases and J by 5 bases, with 4 bases between them. In nucleotides, the CDR3 is TGTGCCAGCAGCTTAGCCTACGAGACCCAGTACTTC. This gives the protein CASSLAYETQYF.

CDR3 loop: CASRGGGAHEQYF. CDR3 coding DNA: TGTGCCAGCAGGGGCGGGGGTGCCCACGAGCAGTACTTC. The chain joins TRBV2 to TRBJ2-7; 7 bases fit TRBD2. Looked up from germline, CDR1 is SNHLY and CDR2 is FYNNEI. V shed 6 bases and J 5 bases; nucleotides not matched to a gene: 7. The CDR3 is 13 amino acids. The full variable domain, completed using reference TRBV2 and TRBJ2-7, is EPEVTQTPSHQVTQMGQEVILRCVPISNHLYFYWYRQILGQKVEFLVSFYNNEISEKSEIFDDQFSVERPDGSNFTLKIRSTKLEDSAMYFCASRGGGAHEQYFGPGTRLTVT.

The chain recombines TRBV19 with TRBJ2-5; D possibly corresponds to TRBD1 (6 bases). V was shortened by 5 bases and J by 5 bases, with 15 bases between the two germline ends. The CDR3 sequence is 14 residues long. From germline, CDR1 is LNHDA and CDR2 SQIVND (reference sequence). The CDR3 DNA follows: TGTGCCAGTAGTCAAGGACAGATCCGGGAGACCCAGTACTTC. Protein sequence: CASSQGQIRETQYF.

This clone was seen a handful of times. V and J are TRBV19 and TRBJ2-7, with a weak D call TRBD1 (6 bases). The germline V gene has CDR1 LNHDA and CDR2 SQIVND (reference sequence). CDR3 size: 13 residues. Trimming took 10 bases from V and 4 from J, leaving 17 bases between them. The chain's CDR3 is CATSAGDIYEQYF. CDR3 sequence (DNA): TGTGCCACCTCGGCAGGGGACATATACGAGCAGTACTTC.

The chain employs TRBV5-1 and TRBJ2-3; 10 bases are shared with TRBD2. This CDR3 is built from 16 residues. Per the germline V gene, CDR1 is SGHRS and CDR2 is YFSETQ. J gave up 3 bases and V 4 bases, and 8 bases lay outside the gene matches. The CDR3 sequence: CASSTGLAEWTDTQYF. CDR3 bases: TGCGCCAGCAGCACCGGACTAGCGGAGTGGACAGATACGCAGTATTTT.

V gene TRBV15 combines with J gene TRBJ1-1; unclear D gene. The CDR3 has 14 amino acids. The germline CDR1 and CDR2 sequences are LNHNV and YYDKDF (reference sequence). Trimming took off 2 bases at V and 2 bases at J, with 9 bases between the two ends. CDR3 residues: CATSRNRGNTEAFF. DNA for the CDR3: TGTGCCACCAGCAGAAATAGAGGCAACACTGAAGCTTTCTTT.

V gene TRBV11-2 combines with J gene TRBJ1-2; TRBD1 might be the D (5 bases). CDR3 size: 12 residues. The V and J ends lost 5 bases and 5 bases respectively, with 9 bases between them. From germline, CDR1 is SGHAT and CDR2 FQNNGV. CDR3 sequence reads: CASSVSGYGYTF. The CDR3 DNA reads TGTGCCAGCAGCGTATCAGGGTATGGCTACACCTTC.

This clone was found a few times. V is TRBV6-4 and J is TRBJ2-2; D unresolved. The CDR3 has 14 amino acids. With 3 bases removed from V and 4 bases from J, the gap between germline ends came to 9 bases. Germline V gene data show CDR1 as MRHNA and CDR2 as SNTAGT. This CDR3 is CASSEVPGTGELFF. CDR3 nucleotides: TGTGCCAGCAGTGAGGTCCCGGGCACCGGGGAGCTGTTTTTT.

Points on this clone: Other nucleotide sequences in the sample specify the same CDR3. The chain carries TRBV4-1 and TRBJ2-7; TRBD1 matches at 9 bases. With 3 bases clipped from V and 4 bases from J, the junction kept 10 bases outside the gene matches. The V gene's germline CDR1 is MGHRA and CDR2 YSYEKL. This CDR3 has 16 residues. CDR3 amino acids: CASSQGPGQGTYEQYF. In DNA form, the CDR3 reads TGCGCCAGCAGCCAGGGTCCGGGACAGGGAACTTACGAGCAGTACTTC.

J is TRBJ2-1 and V is TRBV28; 7 bases fit TRBD2. This CDR3 has 16 residues. In germline, CDR1 is MDHEN, CDR2 SYDVKM. The junction had 10 bases not matched to a gene; V was cut back by 3 bases and J by 5 bases. The CDR3 region is CASSFVWGGTHNEQFF. In nucleotides, the CDR3 is TGTGCCAGCAGTTTTGTTTGGGGGGGGACCCACAATGAGCAGTTCTTC.

CDR3 nucleotides: TGTGCCAGCAGCGTCAGCGATAATGAGCAGTTCTTC. Translating it yields CASSVSDNEQFF. This chain links TRBV7-3 with TRBJ2-1; D is unresolved. CDR1 SGHTA and CDR2 FQGTGA come from the germline V gene. The ends were cut back, 5 bases at V and 7 bases at J, with 9 bases in the middle. The CDR3 loop spans 12 amino acids.

The V gene is TRBV28, the J gene TRBJ1-2; maybe TRBD1 (5 bases). The CDR3 totals 15 residues. Per germline, CDR1 MDHEN and CDR2 SYDVKM. The germline V and J ends were trimmed by 0 bases and 6 bases, with 14 bases remaining between them. The CDR3 sequence is CASSLWVQGRDGYTF. CDR3 DNA: TGTGCCAGCAGTTTATGGGTCCAGGGTAGAGATGGCTACACCTTC.

The chain couples TRBV15 to TRBJ2-6, with D possibly matching TRBD1 (6 bases). There are 16 residues in the CDR3. CDR1 LNHNV and CDR2 YYDKDF come from the germline V gene (reference sequence). V lost 2 bases, J lost 4 bases, and 12 bases lay in between. CDR3: CATSRLQGSGANVLTF. In nucleotides, the CDR3 is TGTGCCACCAGCAGACTACAGGGCTCAGGGGCCAACGTCCTGACTTTC.

Here the CDR3 DNA reads TGCGCCAGCAGCCAAGATAGAGAGGGGGCACTACTTATGAACACTGAAGCTTTCTTT. Encoded protein: CASSQDREGALLMNTEAFF. The chain employs TRBV4-3 and TRBJ1-1; 7 bases align to TRBD1. Trimming took 0 bases from V and 0 from J; bases not matched to a gene: 13. CDR3 size: 19 residues. The V gene's germline CDR1 is LGHNA and CDR2 YSLEER.

This rearrangement joins TRBV5-4 to TRBJ1-3, with a weak D call TRBD1 (6 bases). The V end lost 5 bases, the J end lost 4 bases, and 22 bases lay between the germline ends. The germline gives CDR1 SGHNT, CDR2 YYREEE (reference sequence). This CDR3 region has 17 residues. CDR3 sequence reads: CASSPMPGHLEGNTIYF. The CDR3, as DNA: TGTGCCAGCAGTCCTATGCCGGGACACTTAGAAGGAAACACCATATATTTT.

This rearrangement joins TRBV5-1 to TRBJ1-1; TRBD1 is a possible D gene (6 bases). Trimming removed 4 bases from V and 6 bases from J, with 19 bases in between. The CDR3 sequence is 15 residues long. CDR1 and CDR2 from the germline V gene are SGHRS and YFSETQ. DNA for the CDR3: TGCGCCAGCAGCAGGGGGACATTAAGGTGGGCTGAAGCTTTCTTT. Encoded protein: CASSRGTLRWAEAFF.

This sequence joins TRBV4-1 and TRBJ1-1, with 8 positions matching TRBD1. The trim removed 1 base at V and 3 bases at J, leaving 1 base unmatched. The CDR3 extends over 14 amino acids. Germline V gene data show CDR1 as MGHRA and CDR2 as YSYEKL. The CDR3 DNA reads TGCGCCAGCAGCCAAGTGGACAGGGACACTGAAGCTTTCTTT. It specifies CASSQVDRDTEAFF.

This chain connects TRBV11-3 to TRBJ2-3; 7 bases fit TRBD1. Germline V lookup: CDR1 SGHNT, CDR2 YENEEA. The V gene end was trimmed by 1 base and the J gene end by 2 bases; junction bases not matched to a gene: 3. This CDR3 has 15 residues. This CDR3 reads CASSLARGHTDTQYF. CDR3 nucleotides: TGTGCCAGCAGCTTAGCGAGGGGGCACACAGATACGCAGTATTTT. The variable domain in full, with the rest retrieved from reference TRBV11-3 and TRBJ2-3, is EAGVVQSPRYKIIEKKQPVAFWCNPISGHNTLYWYLQNLGQGPELLIRYENEEAVDDSQLPKDRFSAERLKGVDSTLKIQPAELGDSAVYLCASSLARGHTDTQYFGPGTRLTVL.

This chain links TRBV9 with TRBJ2-1; D is unresolved. The length of the CDR3 is 15 residues. Germline CDR1 and CDR2: SGDLS and YYNGEE. Trimming pared 3 bases from V and 9 bases from J, leaving 19 bases between. The CDR3 DNA reads as TGTGCCAGCAGCGCCTACGCCCAGGTCTTTGGTGAGCAGTTCTTC. Translating gives CASSAYAQVFGEQFF. Full variable domain (outside the CDR3, taken from reference TRBV9 and TRBJ2-1): DSGVTQTPKHLITATGQRVTLRCSPRSGDLSVYWYQQSLDQGLQFLIQYYNGEERAKGNILERFSAQQFPDLHSELNLSSLELGDSALYFCASSAYAQVFGEQFFGPGTRLTVL.

The V call is TRBV6-1, the J call TRBJ2-2; TRBD2 matches 10 bases. The CDR3 extends over 15 amino acids. V lost 0 bases, J lost 6 bases, and 1 base stayed unmatched. Germline CDR1 reads MNHNS; CDR2 reads SASEGT. In nucleotides, the CDR3 is TGTGCCAGCAGTGAAGCAGCGGGGGGGCCCGGGGAGCTGTTTTTT. Protein product: CASSEAAGGPGELFF.

The chain has TRBV7-9 and TRBJ2-7, with a weak D call TRBD1 (6 bases). Per germline, CDR1 SEHNR and CDR2 FQNEAQ (reference sequence). The CDR3 runs to 14 residues. The V end was cut by 4 bases, the J end by 0 bases, with 10 bases between. The CDR3 region has the DNA TGTGCCAGCAGCTCGACAGGCTTCTCCTACGAGCAGTACTTC. Protein sequence: CASSSTGFSYEQYF.

V is TRBV5-5 and J is TRBJ1-1; D is possibly TRBD1 (5 bases). Germline loops: CDR1 SGHKS, CDR2 YYEKEE (reference sequence). With 4 bases removed from V and 5 bases from J, the gap between germline ends came to 15 bases. This CDR3 is built from 14 residues. CDR3 in DNA: TGTGCCAGCAGCAAGACAGCGAGACGTACTGAAGCTTTCTTT. It encodes CASSKTARRTEAFF.

This chain links TRBV7-3 with TRBJ2-7; D unclear. CDR1 is SGHTA and CDR2 is FQGTGA in the germline V gene. The CDR3 spans 13 residues. V lost 1 base and J 11 bases, leaving 15 bases between the germline ends. CDR3: CASSLSREASKYF. The CDR3 DNA is TGTGCCAGCAGCTTAAGTCGCGAGGCAAGCAAGTACTTC.

The chain joins TRBV28 to TRBJ2-5; TRBD2 matches at 12 bases. This CDR3 region has 15 residues. CDR1 and CDR2 from the germline V gene are MDHEN and SYDVKM. V lost 2 bases to trimming and J lost 4 bases; unmatched junction nucleotides: 2. The CDR3 here is CASSLASGGVETQYF. CDR3 nucleotide sequence: TGTGCCAGCAGTTTAGCTAGCGGGGGGGTAGAGACCCAGTACTTC.